Reported below is one T cell receptor beta chain. This sample is drawn from a study of cytomegalovirus exposure and HLA in healthy donors. In germline, CDR1 is MNHEY, CDR2 SMNVEV (reference sequence). Trimming shortened V by 9 bases and J by 4 bases, and 17 bases separated the two germline ends. CDR3 length equals 14 residues. Profiled with immunoSEQ multiplex PCR; TCRdb holds only in-frame clones, not every one. This table has approximately 160,000 clones, approximately 86% appearing once. Sequencing input: PBMCs. This sequence originates from a woman aged 18-29 years in good health and CMV-seronegative. The chain uses TRBV27 and TRBJ2-3; TRBD1 is a possible D gene (6 bases). In DNA form, the CDR3 reads TGTGCCAGTTTTACAGGGCTGAGAGCAGATACGCAGTATTTT. Its protein product is CASFTGLRADTQYF.